Presented here are 32 T cell receptor beta chains from one specimen sequenced in a study of cytomegalovirus exposure and HLA in healthy donors. Primers for the PCR totalled 60 Vbeta and 13 Jbeta. Using immunoSEQ multiplex PCR, the repertoire was profiled, and TCRdb retains in-frame clones only, with some absent. The table records under 200,000 clones, around 72% of them present only once. The sample was PBMCs. The receptors originated from a woman in her thirties or forties in good health and CMV-seropositive.

The V gene is TRBV7-2, the J gene TRBJ2-5, with TRBD1 matching 7 bases. The CDR3 contains 15 residues. Germline V gene sequence: CDR1 SGHTA, CDR2 FQGNSA. Trimming at V came to 2 bases and at J to 2 bases, leaving 5 bases not matched to a gene. The CDR3 loop is CASSLPTGQQETQYF. The DNA of the CDR3 is TGTGCCAGCAGCTTACCCACGGGACAGCAAGAGACCCAGTACTTC.

The V call is TRBV6-5, the J call TRBJ1-6, with D possibly TRBD1 on 6 matching bases. Looked up from germline, CDR1 is MNHEY and CDR2 is SVGAGI. This CDR3 is built from 14 residues. V gave up 6 bases and J gave up 8 bases, with 14 bases separating them. The CDR3: CASSRGIEDSPLHF. The CDR3 DNA reads as TGTGCCAGCAGCAGGGGTATTGAGGATTCACCCCTCCACTTT.

V usage is TRBV18 and J usage is TRBJ1-2, with D perhaps TRBD1 (5 bases). Germline V gene sequence: CDR1 KGHSH, CDR2 LQKENI. This CDR3 is built from 13 residues. The V and J ends lost 2 bases and 8 bases respectively, with 12 bases between them. CDR3 sequence: CASSPAGDSGYTF. The CDR3 bases are TGTGCCAGCTCACCAGCCGGCGACAGCGGCTACACCTTC.

This clone was counted a single time. The chain recombines TRBV30 with TRBJ2-1, with D maybe TRBD2 (6 bases). This CDR3 is 13 amino acids long. In germline, CDR1 is GTSNPN, CDR2 SVGIG (reference sequence). The germline V and J ends were trimmed by 4 bases and 4 bases, with 11 bases remaining between them. The CDR3 nucleotides read TGTGCCTGGACCCCGGAGGGGTACAATGAGCAGTTCTTC. This translates into CAWTPEGYNEQFF.

V usage is TRBV6-1 and J usage is TRBJ1-5; 10 bases line up with TRBD1. J was trimmed by 6 bases and V by 3 bases; bases with no gene match: 5. CDR1 is MNHNS and CDR2 is SASEGT in the germline V gene. This CDR3 region has 15 residues. CDR3 protein: CASSEAGTGVQPQHF. The CDR3 DNA follows: TGTGCCAGCAGTGAGGCCGGGACAGGGGTTCAGCCCCAGCATTTT.

This rearrangement joins TRBV28 to TRBJ2-3; 7 bases are shared with TRBD1. CDR1 is MDHEN, CDR2 SYDVKM, per germline. This CDR3 region has 12 residues. Trimming removed 8 bases from V and 15 bases from J; junction bases left unmatched: 14. The DNA of the CDR3 is TGTGCCAGCGAGGCCCCAGGGACAGCGACCTATTTT. It translates to CASEAPGTATYF.

The chain has TRBV7-8 and TRBJ2-1, with 7 bases identical to TRBD1. Germline CDR1 reads SGHVS; CDR2 reads FQNEAQ. CDR3 size: 15 residues. Trimming at V came to 2 bases and at J to 4 bases, leaving 5 bases not matched to a gene. The CDR3 DNA follows: TGTGCCAGCAGCTTACCACAGGGGAATTACAATGAGCAGTTCTTC. Translated: CASSLPQGNYNEQFF.

The rearrangement uses TRBV2 and TRBJ2-5; 8 nucleotides match TRBD2. Germline trimming cut 4 bases from V and 3 bases from J; bases unmatched to any gene: 4. Germline V gene sequence: CDR1 SNHLY, CDR2 FYNNEI. CDR3 length equals 14 residues. CDR3 coding DNA: TGTGCCAGCAGTGCCCGGGGGGGGGAAGAGACCCAGTACTTC. Translated, it gives CASSARGGEETQYF.

The rearrangement joins TRBV6-1 to TRBJ1-1; D is undetermined. This CDR3 is 13 amino acids long. Germline V gene lookup returns CDR1 MNHNS and CDR2 SASEGT. V was clipped by 4 bases and J by 5 bases, with 11 bases between them. The CDR3 region has the DNA TGTGCCAGCAGTGTTGGAGGGTGGACTGAAGCTTTCTTT. Translated: CASSVGGWTEAFF.

The table lists this clone with a few counts. This chain connects TRBV4-2 to TRBJ2-7, with TRBD2 as a possible D gene (5 bases). V lost 4 bases to trimming and J lost 5 bases, with 21 bases between them. CDR1 is LGHNA, CDR2 YNFKEQ, per germline. The CDR3 sequence is 16 residues long. In DNA form, the CDR3 reads TGTGCCAGCAGCCTCGGAGGTGGTTCCGTGCGTGACGAGCAGTACTTC. Amino acids: CASSLGGGSVRDEQYF.

The chain joins TRBV30 to TRBJ1-2, with 7 bases matching TRBD1. The junction had 5 bases not matched to a gene; V was cut back by 1 base and J by 9 bases. Looked up from germline, CDR1 is GTSNPN and CDR2 is SVGIG (reference sequence). The CDR3 sequence is 12 residues long. The CDR3 DNA reads as TGTGCCTGGAGTGCAGGGGGGCTACGCTACACCTTC. It specifies CAWSAGGLRYTF.

The chain combines TRBV9 with TRBJ1-1, with D tentatively TRBD1 (5 bases). Germline assignment: CDR1 SGDLS and CDR2 YYNGEE. There are 17 residues in the CDR3. The ends were cut back, 4 bases at V and 2 bases at J, with 21 bases in the middle. The CDR3 DNA reads TGTGCCAGCAGCCCCGGACAAGGAGGGCTCATAAACACTGAAGCTTTCTTT. Protein product: CASSPGQGGLINTEAFF.

The chain carries TRBV28 and TRBJ1-2, with TRBD1 matching over 8 bases. The germline V gene has CDR1 MDHEN and CDR2 SYDVKM. With 7 bases clipped from V and 5 bases from J, the junction kept 9 bases outside the gene matches. The CDR3 extends over 14 amino acids. The CDR3 DNA follows: TGTGCCAGCACCCCCGGACAGGGAAAATATGGCTACACCTTC. Its protein is CASTPGQGKYGYTF.

This sequence joins TRBV11-2 and TRBJ1-1, with TRBD1 identical over 7 bases. This CDR3 contains 16 residues. CDR1 is SGHAT, CDR2 FQNNGV, per germline. The V gene end was trimmed by 5 bases and the J gene end by 3 bases; junction bases not matched to a gene: 12. CDR3 protein: CASSPQGGSFDTEAFF. The CDR3 region has the DNA TGTGCCAGCAGCCCTCAGGGGGGCAGCTTTGACACTGAAGCTTTCTTT.

The CDR3 loop reads CASSRGQTEQYF. For the CDR3, the DNA is TGTGCCAGCAGCCGGGGACAGACCGAGCAGTACTTC. V usage is TRBV13 and J usage is TRBJ2-7; the match to TRBD1 covers 7 bases. This CDR3 has 12 amino acids. V gave up 5 bases and J gave up 6 bases; unmatched junction bases: 4. Germline V gene sequence: CDR1 PRHDT, CDR2 FYEKMQ (reference sequence).

The rearrangement joins TRBV19 to TRBJ1-2; D is possibly TRBD1 (6 bases). The CDR3 is 14 amino acids. The ends were cut back, 3 bases at V and 1 base at J, with 9 bases in the middle. From germline, CDR1 is LNHDA and CDR2 SQIVND (reference sequence). CDR3 in DNA: TGTGCCAGTAGTATCGCAGGGGTTAACTATGGCTACACCTTC. This gives the protein CASSIAGVNYGYTF.

This chain uses TRBV2 with TRBJ2-7; 7 positions agree with TRBD1. In germline, CDR1 is SNHLY, CDR2 FYNNEI. The CDR3 extends over 12 amino acids. V lost 4 bases, J lost 5 bases, and 2 bases stayed unmatched. The CDR3 sequence is CASSGDSNEQYF. In nucleotides, the CDR3 is TGTGCCAGCAGTGGGGACAGTAACGAGCAGTACTTC. Drawing the rest from reference TRBV2 and TRBJ2-7, the complete variable domain is EPEVTQTPSHQVTQMGQEVILRCVPISNHLYFYWYRQILGQKVEFLVSFYNNEISEKSEIFDDQFSVERPDGSNFTLKIRSTKLEDSAMYFCASSGDSNEQYFGPGTRLTVT.

This chain uses TRBV21-1 with TRBJ2-5; the D segment call TRBD2 is taken from the table without a DNA check. TRBV21-1 constitutes a pseudogene. This CDR3 contains 15 residues. The CDR3 reads CASSKVWGGQETQYF. In DNA, the CDR3 is TGTGCCAGCAGCAAAGTATGGGGGGGCCAAGAGACCCAGTACTTC.

The chain links TRBV19 to TRBJ2-4; 8 bases align to TRBD2. The ends lost 4 bases at V and 8 bases at J; junction bases unmatched: 4. This CDR3 has 13 residues. Germline V gives CDR1 LNHDA, CDR2 SQIVND (reference sequence). CDR3 sequence (DNA): TGTGCCAGTAGTACGGCGGGGGGAGACATTCAGTACTTC. It is translated as CASSTAGGDIQYF. The complete variable domain, with remaining parts taken from reference TRBV19 and TRBJ2-4, reads DGGITQSPKYLFRKEGQNVTLSCEQNLNHDAMYWYRQDPGQGLRLIYYSQIVNDFQKGDIAEGYSVSREKKESFPLTVTSAQKNPTAFYLCASSTAGGDIQYFGAGTRLSVL.

The rearrangement links TRBV6-6 to TRBJ1-2, with D unresolved. V lost 0 bases, J lost 9 bases, and 11 bases lay in between. The CDR3 is 13 amino acids. Germline V gene sequence: CDR1 MNHNY, CDR2 SVGAGI (reference sequence). CDR3 DNA: TGTGCCAGCAGTTACTCGCGAGCCTTCAGCTACACCTTC. This codes for CASSYSRAFSYTF.

The chain carries TRBV10-3 and TRBJ1-1, with D perhaps matching TRBD1 (5 bases). The CDR3 contains 14 residues. Germline assignment: CDR1 ENHRY and CDR2 SYGVKD. V was pared by 3 bases and J by 5 bases, with 13 bases between. CDR3 nucleotides: TGTGCCATCAGTGATCTGTCAGGGAGGACTGAAGCTTTCTTT. This gives the protein CAISDLSGRTEAFF.

V and J are TRBV5-4 and TRBJ2-1, with TRBD2 identical over 8 bases. Germline loops: CDR1 SGHNT, CDR2 YYREEE (reference sequence). V dropped 6 bases and J dropped 2; count of bases not matched to a gene: 10. CDR3 length equals 16 residues. CDR3 bases: TGTGCCAGCAACCCCAGAGGCGGGGGGACCTACAATGAGCAGTTCTTC. Translation: CASNPRGGGTYNEQFF.

The gene calls are TRBV19 and TRBJ1-2; D is perhaps TRBD1 (6 bases). The V gene lost 3 bases and the J gene lost 4 bases, with 9 bases spanning the gap. This CDR3 has 13 residues. Germline V gives CDR1 LNHDA, CDR2 SQIVND (reference sequence). The CDR3 sequence: CASSMQGGYGYTF. Here the CDR3 DNA reads TGTGCCAGTAGTATGCAAGGGGGCTATGGCTACACCTTC.

V gene TRBV7-8 combines with J gene TRBJ2-4; 9 positions agree with TRBD2. Germline V gives CDR1 SGHVS, CDR2 FQNEAQ. The trim removed 5 bases at V and 8 bases at J, leaving 13 bases unmatched. The CDR3 sequence is 16 residues long. The CDR3 protein is CASSPVAGGPVDIQYF. The CDR3 DNA reads as TGTGCCAGCAGCCCCGTGGCGGGGGGGCCTGTGGACATTCAGTACTTC.

This sequence joins TRBV7-2 and TRBJ2-1; 10 bases align to TRBD2. Germline CDR1 SGHTA, CDR2 FQGNSA. This CDR3 contains 16 residues. Trimming at V came to 5 bases and at J to 8 bases, leaving 12 bases not matched to a gene. The CDR3 nucleotides read TGTGCCAGCAGCCTTACTAGCGGGGCCCCCCTCGATGAGCAGTTCTTC. Amino acids: CASSLTSGAPLDEQFF.

The chain carries TRBV19 and TRBJ2-2, with 15 positions matching TRBD2. Germline V CDR1 and CDR2: LNHDA, SQIVND (reference sequence). There are 18 residues in the CDR3. V was clipped by 5 bases and J by 7 bases; unmatched bases: 11. The chain's CDR3 is CASSLGTSGGTLGGELFF. For the CDR3, the DNA is TGTGCCAGTAGTCTGGGGACTAGCGGGGGGACCCTCGGCGGGGAGCTGTTTTTT. The complete variable domain, with remaining parts taken from reference TRBV19 and TRBJ2-2, reads DGGITQSPKYLFRKEGQNVTLSCEQNLNHDAMYWYRQDPGQGLRLIYYSQIVNDFQKGDIAEGYSVSREKKESFPLTVTSAQKNPTAFYLCASSLGTSGGTLGGELFFGEGSRLTVL.

The chain links TRBV27 to TRBJ2-5, with a weak D call TRBD1 (6 bases). This CDR3 is built from 14 residues. The germline CDR1 and CDR2 sequences are MNHEY and SMNVEV (reference sequence). Trimming pared 6 bases from V and 1 base from J, leaving 12 bases between. The CDR3: CASSSWGLQETQYF. The CDR3 bases are TGTGCCAGCAGCTCATGGGGGCTCCAAGAGACCCAGTACTTC.

The genes are TRBV28 and TRBJ1-2, with D possibly TRBD1 on 6 matching bases. Trimming took off 4 bases at V and 1 base at J, with 16 bases between the two ends. The germline V gene encodes CDR1 MDHEN and CDR2 SYDVKM. The CDR3 has 16 residues. CDR3 DNA: TGTGCCAGCAGTTCGGACAGCTCGGTCCGTAACTATGGCTACACCTTC. Its translation is CASSSDSSVRNYGYTF.

The chain uses TRBV1 and TRBJ2-5; no DNA check was done on the table's D call, TRBD1. The DNA end is more similar to TRBJ2-7, so the J call may be wrong. TRBV1 is labeled a pseudogene. This CDR3 comprises 16 residues. In DNA, the CDR3 is TGCACCAGCAGCCCCAATCGGGACAGGCGCTCCTACGAGCAGTACTTC. Translation: CTSSPNRDRRSYEQYF.

The rearrangement links TRBV30 to TRBJ1-1; 7 nucleotides align to TRBD1. CDR1 is GTSNPN and CDR2 is SVGIG in the germline V gene (reference sequence). CDR3 length: 15 amino acids. Trimming removed 1 base from V and 1 base from J; junction bases left unmatched: 6. CDR3 region: CAWSDTGARNTEAFF. CDR3 sequence (DNA): TGTGCCTGGAGTGACACAGGGGCCCGGAACACTGAAGCTTTCTTT.

This clone was recorded a few times. The V and J genes are TRBV5-1 and TRBJ1-4, with D perhaps matching TRBD1 (6 bases). V lost 0 bases and J 3 bases, leaving 15 bases between the germline ends. CDR1 is SGHRS and CDR2 is YFSETQ in the germline V gene. The CDR3 runs to 17 residues. CDR3 region: CASSLGGRGSANEKLFF. In nucleotides, the CDR3 is TGCGCCAGCAGCTTGGGGGGAAGGGGGTCGGCTAATGAAAAACTGTTTTTT.

The chain uses TRBV11-3 and TRBJ2-1, with a possible D match to TRBD2 (5 bases). Trimming pared 4 bases from V and 4 bases from J, leaving 14 bases between. This CDR3 comprises 15 residues. Germline V gene data show CDR1 as SGHNT and CDR2 as YENEEA. In DNA form, the CDR3 reads TGTGCCAGCAGCTCCGGACTCCTGGGATACAATGAGCAGTTCTTC. Translation gives CASSSGLLGYNEQFF.